The rows below give T cell receptor beta chains drawn from one sample of a study of T-cell memory formation after mild COVID-19. TCRdb ran MiXCR on the 5' RACE reads and lists one entry per CDR3 protein. The profile covers hundreds of thousands of distinct CDR3 sequences, with about 20% appearing a single time and 9% to 15% taken by the ten largest. What was sequenced was PBMCs or a T cell subset sorted from them (not recorded which). The source is an adult woman who had mild COVID-19 (a few samples of this study predate the infection). Cell type and time point are not known. Both conserved end residues are part of each CDR3. Each record gives: clone size, V gene, CDR3 protein. The size field is filled for only some rows; it gives once, few, many or a size class.

. | TRBV7-3 | CASSYAGTVAETQYF
. | TRBV30 | CAWSVTSGEYNEQFF
few | TRBV20-1 | CSAPDRALTNEQFF
. | TRBV5-1 | CASSRATGDGETQYF
. | TRBV5-1 | CASSPLNGNEAFF
many | TRBV5-1 | CASSSPTNTGELFF
. | TRBV18 | CASSPGTGFIPYGYTF
many | TRBV7-2 | CASSSNSPLHF
few | TRBV12-3/TRBV12-4 | CASRHGTLQFF
. | TRBV6-2/TRBV6-3 | CASSVRDNSYGYTF
. | TRBV12-3/TRBV12-4 | CASSLRTVYGYTF
few | TRBV5-1 | CASSLDTNTGELFF
few | TRBV4-3 | CASSQTTVNEQFF
few | TRBV7-2 | CASSPPPPGAGYTF
. | TRBV4-3 | CASSQDRSGQETQYF
. | TRBV7-8 | CASSQSGGPNYGYTF
. | TRBV30 | CAWSPHTEAFF
many | TRBV27 | CASSLRRGYEQYF
. | TRBV6-2/TRBV6-3 | CASSARLASGKGEQFF
few | TRBV9 | CASSVGNTDTQYF
once | TRBV5-1 | CASSGGDREAKNIQYF
many | TRBV20-1 | CSADSNEGSKQFF
few | TRBV12-3/TRBV12-4 | CASSRDSLKAFF
few | TRBV20-1 | CSASFTGRAYNEQFF
many | TRBV7-6 | CASSLPGRDYNEQFF
. | TRBV5-4 | CASSLERAANTEAFF
. | TRBV7-2 | CASSLVTSSNEQFF
few | TRBV6-2/TRBV6-3 | CASSYDEGLHYGYTF
few | TRBV19 | CASNLRAGSNQPQHF
. | TRBV28 | CASSLLQGLAWGPQYF
. | TRBV7-9 | CASSLDGTETDTQYF
. | TRBV11-2 | CASSLLPGQGLSTEAFF
few | TRBV7-2 | CASSLVGGYLGGGKDTQYF
few | TRBV12-3/TRBV12-4 | CASSLRAEKAFF
. | TRBV27 | CASSLSIPLGRGRFYEQYF
. | TRBV24-1 | CATSDQAERGYTF
. | TRBV11-2 | CASSLLGARQFF
few | TRBV6-5 | CASSQTSQETQYF
few | TRBV20-1 | CSARGAGGNEQYF
. | TRBV20-1 | CSALHMTEQYF
few | TRBV9 | CASSVEEAHYNEQFF
. | TRBV9 | CASNLGGGGYTEAFF
. | TRBV7-3 | CASGSWGSREGYNEQFF
. | TRBV18 | CASSPDRVEQYF
many | TRBV24-1 | CATSDLGNGRSSNEQFF
few | TRBV12-3/TRBV12-4 | CASSPGTGYEKLFF
few | TRBV6-6 | CASSYSAGLKGSPYEQYF
. | TRBV12-3/TRBV12-4 | CASRQQGTRHTDTQYF
few | TRBV29-1 | CSVEIPAGHPYEQYF
few | TRBV29-1 | CSVGPGAGTSGRRVGEQFF
few | TRBV7-9 | CASSLESGSYNEQFF
. | TRBV20-1 | CSARDGRRNHNEQFF